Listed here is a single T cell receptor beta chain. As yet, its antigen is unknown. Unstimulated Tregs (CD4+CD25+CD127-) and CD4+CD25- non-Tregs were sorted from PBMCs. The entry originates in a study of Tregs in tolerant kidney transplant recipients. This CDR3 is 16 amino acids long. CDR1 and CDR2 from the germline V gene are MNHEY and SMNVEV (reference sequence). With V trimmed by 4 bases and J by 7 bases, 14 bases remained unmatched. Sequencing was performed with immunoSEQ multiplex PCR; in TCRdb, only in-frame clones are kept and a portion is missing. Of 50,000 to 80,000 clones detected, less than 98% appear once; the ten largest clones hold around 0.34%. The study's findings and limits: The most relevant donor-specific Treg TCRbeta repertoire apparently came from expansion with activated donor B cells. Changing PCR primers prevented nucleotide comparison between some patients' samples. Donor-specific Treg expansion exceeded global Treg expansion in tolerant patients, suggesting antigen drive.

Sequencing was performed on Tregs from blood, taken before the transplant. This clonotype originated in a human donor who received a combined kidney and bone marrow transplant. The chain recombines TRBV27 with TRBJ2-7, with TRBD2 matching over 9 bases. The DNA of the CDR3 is TGTGCCAGCAGTTCAACGTCCGCGGGGGGGCTAAAGGAGCAGTACTTC. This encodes CASSSTSAGGLKEQYF.